This T cell receptor beta chain was sequenced during a study of T cells in Graves' hyperthyroidism and ophthalmopathy (dated by TCRdb to 2018 to 2020). About the study as a whole: Peripheral blood was sampled at the time of initial diagnosis, prior to any treatment. The paper reports TCR Vbeta CDR3 sequencing of over 130 peripheral blood samples: under 45 ophthalmopathy, about 75 hyperthyroidism and around 17 progressor patients. After sampling, hyperthyroidism patients received methimazole starting at 30 mg daily, and ophthalmopathy patients received high-dose intravenous methylprednisolone. To identify TCR V-J signatures that set the groups apart, the researchers used a discovery cohort of 100 patients, made up of 40 to 45 with Graves' ophthalmopathy and 55 to 65 with stable Graves' hyperthyroidism. The study also compared thyroid tissue and blood T-cell repertoires from several Graves' hyperthyroidism patients. For training and testing, the 100 or so patients in the discovery cohort were randomly divided in a 7:3 ratio. Whether ophthalmopathy could be predicted prospectively was tested in an independent validation cohort made up of some 20 hyperthyroidism patients plus 17 patients who later progressed to ophthalmopathy. Overall results and qualifications from the work: During validation, the model predicted progression to ophthalmopathy a median of approximately 6.5 months ahead of onset, with almost 71% sensitivity and 72% to 85% specificity. Most expanded thyroid clonotypes (frequency above 0.001) were also detected in blood, a finding suggesting that blood repertoires may reflect thyroid immune responses. In cross-validation, a model built on a 13 V-J signature told ophthalmopathy apart from stable hyperthyroidism with just under 90% sensitivity and around 83% specificity, and in testing the same model reached 80%/75%. Sample size was not statistically predetermined, and blinding of investigators to group allocation was not performed.

From the germline V gene, CDR1 is SGHAT and CDR2 is FQNNGV. After removal of 7 bases from V and 3 bases from J, the junction retains 5 bases not matched to a gene. The CDR3 covers 13 residues, taking in both the cysteine and the phenylalanine. The DNA shown is the 39-base CDR3, in frame from base 1. Stable Graves' hyperthyroidism was defined as the absence of progression to ophthalmopathy over 18 months of follow-up. The hyperthyroidism patients were between 18 and 65 years old and newly diagnosed, with a disease duration of less than 2 months. Patients with uncontrolled infections, other autoimmune diseases, pregnancy or lactation were excluded. Diagnoses were established on the basis of clinical symptoms, serum thyroxine and TRAb, thyroid ultrasound, and orbital computed tomography. PBMCs were separated from roughly 9.6 ml of fresh peripheral blood using Ficoll-Paque density gradient centrifugation. Total RNA was extracted with Trizol reagent, and quality was checked on an Agilent 2100 Bioanalyzer.

Amplification of TCR beta CDR3 regions was carried out from RNA transcripts. For the first round of RT-PCR on the TCR CDR3, the HTBI primer set was used together with the Qiagen OneStep RT-PCR kit. A second multiplex PCR round built the libraries, followed by size selection and purification. Sequencing of the libraries was done on an Illumina HiSeq2000 using paired-end 100 bp reads. From the authors' description of their analysis: SOAPnuke was used to process the raw data, with reads discarded if the reads contained adapters or uncalled bases, had a mean Phred below 15, or lacked an exact constant-primer or identifier match. COPE v1.2.5 was used to merge high-quality paired reads, and clonotypes were defined as unique nucleotide sequences. MiTCR v1.1 was used to align the clonotypes against IMGT TRBV, TRBD and TRBJ reference segments. Only V-J combinations with frequency above 0.0001, covering 99% to 99.2% of repertoires, were analysed. A TCS score was defined as the ratio of F50 (clonal expansion) to E x V (chaos), with BLOSUM62-based TCRdist applied between CDR3 peptides within each V-J. Welch's t-statistics and random forest reduced approximately 520 V-J features to roughly 13, which were used in a naive Bayes classifier (R e1071). Clones were called with MiXCR by TCRdb after fastp trimmed the public reads at Q25, and only in-frame beta chains were retained. When rows share a CDR3 protein, they turn into one entry using the most common DNA and genes. The authors' filters were not applied to this entry. The sample table lists approximately 700,000 distinct CDR3 sequences, about 17% of them with a count of one. The biggest ten clones account for approximately 8.4% of the sample.

This clonotype came up many times. Its antigen is unknown. Base quality data are lacking; no much larger clone is found one base away. The chain was built from TRBV11-2 and TRBJ1-1; 7 central bases correspond to TRBD1. Material for sequencing was blood. The clonotype was recovered from a young man with Graves' hyperthyroidism. The DNA sequence is TGTGCCAGCATCCAGACAGGGCACACTGAAGCTTTCTTT. The translation is CASIQTGHTEAFF.